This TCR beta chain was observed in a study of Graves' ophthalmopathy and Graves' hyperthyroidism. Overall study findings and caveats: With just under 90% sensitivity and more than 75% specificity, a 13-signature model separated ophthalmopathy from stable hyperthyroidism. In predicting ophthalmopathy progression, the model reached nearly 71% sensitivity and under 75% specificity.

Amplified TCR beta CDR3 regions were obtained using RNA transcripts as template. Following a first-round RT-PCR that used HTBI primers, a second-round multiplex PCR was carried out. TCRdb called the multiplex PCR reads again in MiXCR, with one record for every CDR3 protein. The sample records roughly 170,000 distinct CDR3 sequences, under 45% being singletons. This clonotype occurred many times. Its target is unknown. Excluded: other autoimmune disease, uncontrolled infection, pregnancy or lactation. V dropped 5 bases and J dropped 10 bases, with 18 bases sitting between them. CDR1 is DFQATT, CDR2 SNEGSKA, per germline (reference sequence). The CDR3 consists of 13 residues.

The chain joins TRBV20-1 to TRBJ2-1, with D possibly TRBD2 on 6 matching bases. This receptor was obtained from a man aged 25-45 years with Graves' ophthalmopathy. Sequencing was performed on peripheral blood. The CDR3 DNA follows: TGCAGTGCTTTAACCGGCGGGGTGGAAGAGCAGTTCTTC. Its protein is CSALTGGVEEQFF.